This note documents a single T cell receptor beta chain sequence. The antigen is not known. This entry belongs to a study of post-analysis software for immune sequencing data. About the research overall: The disease courses spanned relapsing-remitting, secondary progressive and progressive-relapsing forms of multiple sclerosis.

Regarding the study as a whole: Those samples that were prepared in the same batch co-clustered strongly by F measure. Patients showed TRBV5-6, TRBV5-1 and TRBV20-1 among a few TRBV segments more frequent than in controls.

CDR1 is SGDLS and CDR2 is YYNGEE in the germline V gene. V shed 1 base and J 11 bases; nucleotides not matched to a gene: 5. The CDR3 spans 13 residues. TCR beta cDNA libraries had unique molecular identifiers. Using its own MiXCR run on the PCR reads, TCRdb lists one record per CDR3 protein. The sample contains about 460,000 distinct CDR3 sequences, around 40% of which appear only once. This sequence joins TRBV9 and TRBJ2-5, with 10 bases lining up with TRBD2. The sequence derives from a girl between 5 and 17 years old with multiple sclerosis. Sequenced sample: blood. In nucleotides, the CDR3 is TGTGCCAGCAGCGTAACTGGACTAGCGGTACAGTACTTC. As protein: CASSVTGLAVQYF.